This TCR beta chain came from a study of T cell clones after liver transplantation. About the research overall: Subjects received no induction therapy and standard immunosuppression until randomization at 12-24 months post-transplant.

Trimming pared 3 bases from V and 2 bases from J, leaving 7 bases between. CDR1 and CDR2 from the germline V gene are KGHSH and LQKENI. The CDR3 sequence is 13 residues long. Here immunoSEQ multiplex PCR was the method, and the copy in TCRdb shows in-frame clones only, minus some. Here the sample spans 98,000 or so clones, 75% to 90% being singletons. This clone was detected only a few times. The sequenced sample was CD4+ T cells from blood, obtained before liver transplant. This TCR derives from a human donor who received a liver transplant. The chain has TRBV18 and TRBJ1-2; D may be TRBD1 (5 bases). This CDR3 is CASSPGTNYGYTF. The DNA of the CDR3 is TGTGCCAGCTCACCCGGGACGAACTATGGCTACACCTTC.